This paragraph covers one T cell receptor (beta chain) sequence. This entry belongs to a study of blood T cell repertoires in COVID-19. Methods used by the authors: Nucleated cell number was recorded as an estimate derived from reference gene primer amplification. Data came from immunoSEQ multiplex PCR; TCRdb stores just in-frame clones and leaves some out. The DNA was the basis for D and trimming; V, J and clone size are from that table. The table has roughly 61,000 clones, approximately 92% seen once; the top ten hold about 2.2%. Germline trimming cut 4 bases from V and 6 bases from J; bases unmatched to any gene: 8. The length of the CDR3 is 16 residues. From germline, CDR1 is KGHDR and CDR2 SFDVKD.

Material: peripheral blood. The chain links TRBV24-1 to TRBJ2-1; TRBD2 matches at 10 bases. This receptor was obtained from a man aged 55 to 70 with acute or convalescent COVID-19. The CDR3 DNA reads TGTGCCACCAGTGACACCCTAGCGGGAGCATCCAATGAGCAGTTCTTC. As protein: CATSDTLAGASNEQFF.